One and the same sample provided the 9 T cell receptor beta chains below, sequenced in a study of OX40 agonist ivuxolimab in advanced cancers. Data came from immunoSEQ multiplex PCR; TCRdb stores just in-frame clones and leaves some out. The sample contains 45,000 to 65,000 clones, less than 95% of which appear only once. Sample: CD4+ or CD8+ T cells sorted from blood, taken in a trial of the OX40 agonist ivuxolimab. These receptors came from an adult with an advanced solid tumor such as melanoma, head and neck, liver or kidney cancer.

J is TRBJ1-5 and V is TRBV6-1; 8 bases are a match to TRBD1. This CDR3 comprises 14 residues. In germline, CDR1 is MNHNS, CDR2 SASEGT. V gave up 7 bases and J gave up 6 bases; unmatched junction bases: 8. In DNA form, the CDR3 reads TGTGCCAGCACCCTACAGGGGGACGCTCAGCCCCAGCATTTT. It is translated as CASTLQGDAQPQHF.

The chain joins TRBV7-9 to TRBJ1-1, with D tentatively TRBD1 (6 bases). CDR1 is SEHNR and CDR2 is FQNEAQ in the germline V gene (reference sequence). V gave up 5 bases and J gave up 4 bases, with 17 bases separating them. CDR3 length equals 15 residues. CDR3 sequence reads: CASSHDKTGSTEAFF. For the CDR3, the DNA is TGTGCCAGCAGCCACGACAAAACAGGGAGCACTGAAGCTTTCTTT.

The chain has TRBV7-9 and TRBJ2-7; no firm D call. This CDR3 spans 14 amino acids. Germline V CDR1 and CDR2: SEHNR, FQNEAQ (reference sequence). V was cut by 2 bases and J by 2 bases, with 10 bases left in between. CDR3 nucleotides: TGTGCCAGCAGCTTAAGTCAGCTTGCCTACGAGCAGTACTTC. Protein product: CASSLSQLAYEQYF.

This rearrangement joins TRBV19 to TRBJ2-1; 10 bases match TRBD2. This CDR3 spans 17 amino acids. The J segment lost 0 bases and the V segment lost 5 bases, leaving 7 bases of the junction unmatched. Germline V gene sequence: CDR1 LNHDA, CDR2 SQIVND (reference sequence). The CDR3 loop reads CASSSASGSDSYNEQFF. The DNA for the CDR3 is TGTGCCAGTAGTTCGGCTAGCGGGAGTGACTCCTACAATGAGCAGTTCTTC. Combining the CDR3 with reference TRBV19 and TRBJ2-1 gives the whole variable domain DGGITQSPKYLFRKEGQNVTLSCEQNLNHDAMYWYRQDPGQGLRLIYYSQIVNDFQKGDIAEGYSVSREKKESFPLTVTSAQKNPTAFYLCASSSASGSDSYNEQFFGPGTRLTVL.

The chain combines TRBV6-6 with TRBJ2-3; the match to TRBD1 covers 9 bases. The V gene end was trimmed by 4 bases and the J gene end by 4 bases; junction bases not matched to a gene: 3. Germline V gene lookup returns CDR1 MNHNY and CDR2 SVGAGI (reference sequence). The CDR3 spans 14 residues. The CDR3 is CASSSGQGADTQYF. The CDR3 DNA follows: TGTGCCAGCAGTTCGGGACAGGGCGCAGATACGCAGTATTTT.

CDR3 amino acids: CASSSPGQRNTEAFF. DNA of the CDR3: TGTGCCAGCAGCTCACCGGGACAGAGGAACACTGAAGCTTTCTTT. The chain is built from TRBV9 and TRBJ1-1, with 7 bases that match TRBD1. The trim removed 4 bases at V and 1 base at J, leaving 7 bases unmatched. The CDR3 is 15 residues long. From germline, CDR1 is SGDLS and CDR2 YYNGEE.

The genes are TRBV6-6 and TRBJ2-7; the D is unclear. V was cut by 2 bases and J by 2 bases, with 10 bases left in between. From germline, CDR1 is MNHNY and CDR2 SVGAGI (reference sequence). There are 14 residues in the CDR3. The CDR3, as DNA: TGTGCCAGCAGTTACGGGCTTCACACCTACGAGCAGTACTTC. Its protein product is CASSYGLHTYEQYF.

The chain uses TRBV9 and TRBJ2-7, with 8 nucleotides matching TRBD1. CDR1 and CDR2 from the germline V gene are SGDLS and YYNGEE. V gave up 2 bases and J gave up 3 bases; unmatched junction bases: 7. The CDR3 has 15 amino acids. The CDR3 DNA reads as TGTGCCAGCAGCGTCTCGGGACAGGAGAACTACGAGCAGTACTTC. Translating gives CASSVSGQENYEQYF.

The rearrangement joins TRBV9 to TRBJ1-1; the D gene is possibly TRBD1 (6 bases). Trimming took 2 bases from V and 5 from J, leaving 13 bases between them. This CDR3 is 14 amino acids long. CDR1 is SGDLS, CDR2 YYNGEE, per germline. CDR3 in amino acids: CASSVEGTGTEAFF. The CDR3 bases are TGTGCCAGCAGCGTCGAGGGAACAGGGACTGAAGCTTTCTTT. Based on the CDR3 plus reference TRBV9 and TRBJ1-1, the full variable domain is DSGVTQTPKHLITATGQRVTLRCSPRSGDLSVYWYQQSLDQGLQFLIQYYNGEERAKGNILERFSAQQFPDLHSELNLSSLELGDSALYFCASSVEGTGTEAFFGQGTRLTVV.